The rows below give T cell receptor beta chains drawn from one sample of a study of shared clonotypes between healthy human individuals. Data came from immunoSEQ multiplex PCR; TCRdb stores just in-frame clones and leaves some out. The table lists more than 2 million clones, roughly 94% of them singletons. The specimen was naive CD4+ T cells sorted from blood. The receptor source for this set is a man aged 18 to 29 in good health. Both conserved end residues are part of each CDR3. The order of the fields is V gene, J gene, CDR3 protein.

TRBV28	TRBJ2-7	CASSPRVWAALAYEQYF
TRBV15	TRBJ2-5	CATSREGGRETQYF
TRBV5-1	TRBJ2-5	CASSLESGEETQYF
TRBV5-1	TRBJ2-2	CASSFNVWATSNTGELFF
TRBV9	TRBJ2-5	CASSLQGALGETQYF
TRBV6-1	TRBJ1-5	CASSTGTSSNQPQHF
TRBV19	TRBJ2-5	CASNLGRSETQYF
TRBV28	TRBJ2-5	CAITGVGETQYF
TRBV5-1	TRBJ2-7	CASRTGQGFYEQYF
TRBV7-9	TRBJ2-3	CASSPSGTDTQYF
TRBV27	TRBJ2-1	CASGLAGGPLNEQFF
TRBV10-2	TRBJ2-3	CASSESGRGSTDTQYF
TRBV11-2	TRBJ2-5	CASNLGETQYF
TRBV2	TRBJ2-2	CASSGVGRTGELFF
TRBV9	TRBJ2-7	CASSGGPLAGATYEQYF
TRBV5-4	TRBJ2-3	CASSPGTDRTDTQYF
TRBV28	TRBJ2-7	CASRGPAGIGTYEQYF
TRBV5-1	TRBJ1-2	CASSLDRAGYTF
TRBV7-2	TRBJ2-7	CASSPTSGAEQYF
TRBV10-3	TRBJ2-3	CAISEGLAGTDTQYF
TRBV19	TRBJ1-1	CASSSRQTQDTEAFF
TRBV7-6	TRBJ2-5	CASSLQGPGETQYF
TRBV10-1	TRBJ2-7	CASSEVAGAHEQYF
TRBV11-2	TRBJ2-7	CASSLDGARGFF
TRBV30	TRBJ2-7	CAWALRLAGGEQYF
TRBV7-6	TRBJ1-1	CASSPRQGNTEAFF
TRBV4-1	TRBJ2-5	CASSQAAVETQYF
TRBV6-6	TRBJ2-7	CASRSTGGTYEQYF
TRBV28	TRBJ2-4	CASGQGQGAKNIQYF
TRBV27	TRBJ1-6	CASSFEGLGNSPLHF
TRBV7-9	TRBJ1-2	CASSPRGAGYTF
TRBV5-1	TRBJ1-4	CASSLVQAKEEKLFF
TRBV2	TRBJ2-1	CASRELAFNEQFF
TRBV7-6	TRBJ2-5	CASSLSGGTIQETQYF
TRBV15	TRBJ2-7	CATSSRTGGSYEQYF
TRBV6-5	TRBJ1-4	CASRDLLNEKLFF
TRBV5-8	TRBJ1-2	CASSEIAGYYGYTF
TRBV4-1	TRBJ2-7	CASSQEVGRRQYF
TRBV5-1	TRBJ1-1	CASTPTGGANTEAFF
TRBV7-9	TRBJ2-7	CASSFVGAIGYEQYF
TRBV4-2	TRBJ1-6	CASSRGVDSPLHF
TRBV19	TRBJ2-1	CASSRGATSHEQFF
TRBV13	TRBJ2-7	CASSLGRAPSYEQYF
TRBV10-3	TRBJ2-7	CAISEGNNPYEQYF
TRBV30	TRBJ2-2	CAWRELTGTGELFF
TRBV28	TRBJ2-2	CASSLTPGELFF
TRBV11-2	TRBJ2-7	CASSLNRLLYEQYF
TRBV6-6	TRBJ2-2	CASVGSRGANTGELFF
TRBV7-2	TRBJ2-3	CASSSAAASVPDTQYF